One sample yielded the 32 T cell receptor beta chains listed below, sequenced in a study of long-term antiretroviral therapy in people with HIV. Sequencing used immunoSEQ v3.0 at survey level. Some clones are missing from TCRdb's copy, which holds only in-frame ones; the method was immunoSEQ multiplex PCR. The sample lists 15,000 to 20,000 clones, roughly nine tenths occurring once. The material was unsorted PBMCs, obtained 0.6 years after starting antiretroviral therapy. These receptors originate from a woman between 40 and 50 years old with HIV.

This clone occurred once. This sequence joins TRBV5-4 and TRBJ2-2; 11 bases map to TRBD1. The CDR3 runs to 17 residues. The junction had 10 bases not matched to a gene; V was cut back by 4 bases and J by 5 bases. CDR1 SGHNT and CDR2 YYREEE come from the germline V gene (reference sequence). The DNA of the CDR3 is TGTGCCAGCAGCGTAGGTTACGGACAGGGGGCGACCGGGGAGCTGTTTTTT. Protein: CASSVGYGQGATGELFF.

The rearrangement joins TRBV30 to TRBJ2-7; 8 bases are a match to TRBD1. The CDR3 has 12 residues. Germline CDR1 is GTSNPN and CDR2 is SVGIG (reference sequence). Trimming at V came to 5 bases and at J to 2 bases, leaving 2 bases not matched to a gene. This chain's CDR3 is CAWARGPYEQYF. The CDR3 DNA sequence: TGTGCCTGGGCCAGGGGGCCCTACGAGCAGTACTTC. The entire variable domain, with the rest obtained from reference TRBV30 and TRBJ2-7, is as follows: SQTIHQWPATLVQPVGSPLSLECTVEGTSNPNLYWYRQAAGRGLQLLFYSVGIGQISSEVPQNLSASRPQDRQFILSSKKLLLSDSGFYLCAWARGPYEQYFGPGTRLTVT.

The chain recombines TRBV7-9 with TRBJ2-7, with 11 bases identical to TRBD1. Germline CDR1 and CDR2: SEHNR and FQNEAQ (reference sequence). The CDR3 sequence is 15 residues long. V lost 5 bases, J lost 3 bases, and 6 bases stayed unmatched. The CDR3 DNA reads TGTGCCAGCAGCGACAGGACAGGGGGCCTCTACGAGCAGTACTTC. Encoded protein: CASSDRTGGLYEQYF.

This clone is a singleton in its sample. The genes are TRBV15 and TRBJ1-1; no firm D call. Germline CDR1 LNHNV, CDR2 YYDKDF (reference sequence). CDR3 length: 14 residues. With 0 bases removed from V and 3 bases from J, the gap between germline ends came to 8 bases. CDR3 amino acids: CATSRDPLDTEAFF. The DNA for the CDR3 is TGTGCCACCAGCAGAGATCCTCTCGACACTGAAGCTTTCTTT.

This clone was detected once. The chain combines TRBV19 with TRBJ2-7; 9 bases match TRBD1. The germline V gene has CDR1 LNHDA and CDR2 SQIVND (reference sequence). CDR3 size: 14 residues. Trimming at V came to 0 bases and at J to 4 bases, leaving 1 base not matched to a gene. CDR3 in DNA: TGTGCCAGTAGTATAGAACAGGGGGCGTACGAGCAGTACTTC. Translation: CASSIEQGAYEQYF.

This clone was counted a few times. This sequence joins TRBV7-9 and TRBJ1-2; D ambiguous. Trimming took 5 bases from V and 8 from J, leaving 12 bases between them. The germline V gene has CDR1 SEHNR and CDR2 FQNEAQ (reference sequence). CDR3 size: 12 residues. The CDR3 nucleotides read TGTGCCAGCAGCCCCAAGGTGGGCGGCTACACCTTC. It encodes CASSPKVGGYTF.

This chain uses TRBV4-3 with TRBJ2-3, with 8 bases identical to TRBD2. The CDR3 has 21 amino acids. With 0 bases clipped from V and 0 bases from J, the junction kept 17 bases outside the gene matches. The germline V gene has CDR1 LGHNA and CDR2 YSLEER. For the CDR3, the DNA is TGCGCCAGCAGCCAAGATGGCCCCTTGACAGCGGGGGCCACAAGCACAGATACGCAGTATTTT. This gives the protein CASSQDGPLTAGATSTDTQYF.

This rearrangement joins TRBV14 to TRBJ1-6; D call uncertain. V dropped 4 bases and J dropped 9 bases, with 16 bases sitting between them. Looked up from germline, CDR1 is SGHDN and CDR2 is FVKESK. This CDR3 spans 15 amino acids. The CDR3 reads CASSRIISRVSPLHF. In DNA form, the CDR3 reads TGTGCCAGCAGCCGAATCATTTCGAGGGTTTCACCCCTCCACTTT. Looking up the rest from reference TRBV14 and TRBJ1-6 gives the full variable domain: EAGVTQFPSHSVIEKGQTVTLRCDPISGHDNLYWYRRVMGKEIKFLLHFVKESKQDESGMPNNRFLAERTGGTYSTLKVQPAELEDSGVYFCASSRIISRVSPLHFGNGTRLTVT.

V and J are TRBV6-5 and TRBJ2-2; the D is unclear. The CDR3 spans 15 residues. Trimming removed 0 bases from V and 5 bases from J, with 10 bases in between. In germline, CDR1 is MNHEY, CDR2 SVGAGI. The chain's CDR3 is CASSYSGSGTGELFF. The CDR3 nucleotides are TGTGCCAGCAGTTACTCCGGGTCTGGGACCGGGGAGCTGTTTTTT.

This chain connects TRBV5-4 to TRBJ1-2; unclear D gene. The germline gives CDR1 SGHNT, CDR2 YYREEE (reference sequence). V was trimmed by 0 bases and J by 4 bases, leaving 13 bases between them. CDR3 length: 15 amino acids. CDR3 DNA: TGTGCCAGCAGCTTGGAAGGAACCCAACTCTATGGCTACACCTTC. This gives the protein CASSLEGTQLYGYTF.

The chain is built from TRBV30 and TRBJ2-5; D remains unclear. The CDR3 has 13 residues. In germline, CDR1 is GTSNPN, CDR2 SVGIG (reference sequence). Trimming cost V 4 bases and J 5 bases, with 14 bases left between them. CDR3 coding DNA: TGTGCCTGGAATTTGCCGGGTCGGGAGACCCAGTACTTC. This encodes CAWNLPGRETQYF. Full variable domain (outside the CDR3, taken from reference TRBV30 and TRBJ2-5): SQTIHQWPATLVQPVGSPLSLECTVEGTSNPNLYWYRQAAGRGLQLLFYSVGIGQISSEVPQNLSASRPQDRQFILSSKKLLLSDSGFYLCAWNLPGRETQYFGPGTRLLVL.

The rearrangement joins TRBV6-6 to TRBJ2-1, with 11 bases matching TRBD2. V trimming: 6 bases; J trimming: 5 bases; junction bases outside the gene matches: 6. Per the germline V gene, CDR1 is MNHNY and CDR2 is SVGAGI (reference sequence). The CDR3 is made up of 15 amino acids. CDR3 sequence reads: CASSPLAGVNNEQFF. As DNA, the CDR3 is TGTGCCAGCAGCCCACTAGCGGGGGTAAACAATGAGCAGTTCTTC.

The rearrangement links TRBV7-2 to TRBJ2-3; TRBD2 agrees at 14 bases. The junction had 2 bases not matched to a gene; V was cut back by 3 bases and J by 3 bases. The CDR3 is made up of 16 amino acids. Germline CDR1 SGHTA, CDR2 FQGNSA. DNA for the CDR3: TGTGCCAGCAGCTTGACTAGCGGGGGGGGGACAGATACGCAGTATTTT. Translation: CASSLTSGGGTDTQYF.

The CDR3 sequence is CARSLAGAGCYGYTF. DNA of the CDR3: TGTGCCAGAAGCTTAGCTGGGGCAGGGTGCTATGGCTACACCTTC. V is TRBV7-5 and J is TRBJ1-2; the listed D gene, TRBD1, was not tested against the DNA. TRBV7-5 is reported as a pseudogene. The CDR3 totals 15 residues.

J is TRBJ2-7 and V is TRBV2, with 8 bases identical to TRBD1. Germline assignment: CDR1 SNHLY and CDR2 FYNNEI. J lost 1 base, V lost 3 bases, and 2 bases had no gene match. The CDR3 runs 14 residues. The CDR3 loop reads CASSEDRVSYEQYF. Written as DNA, the CDR3 is TGTGCCAGCAGTGAGGACAGGGTTTCCTACGAGCAGTACTTC. Using reference TRBV2 and TRBJ2-7 for the parts outside the CDR3, the full variable domain is EPEVTQTPSHQVTQMGQEVILRCVPISNHLYFYWYRQILGQKVEFLVSFYNNEISEKSEIFDDQFSVERPDGSNFTLKIRSTKLEDSAMYFCASSEDRVSYEQYFGPGTRLTVT.

The chain recombines TRBV7-9 with TRBJ2-1; D is unresolved. The CDR3 extends over 11 amino acids. In germline, CDR1 is SEHNR, CDR2 FQNEAQ (reference sequence). V was pared by 4 bases and J by 7 bases, with 5 bases between. CDR3 in amino acids: CASSSSNEQFF. The CDR3 DNA reads TGTGCCAGCAGCTCCTCAAATGAGCAGTTCTTC.

The V gene is TRBV4-2, the J gene TRBJ1-4; D perhaps matches TRBD1 (5 bases). V was cut by 0 bases and J by 10 bases, with 15 bases left in between. The CDR3 is made up of 15 amino acids. The V gene's germline CDR1 is LGHNA and CDR2 YNFKEQ. CDR3: CASSQDWEGSRKLFF. As DNA, the CDR3 is TGTGCCAGCAGCCAAGATTGGGAGGGGTCAAGAAAACTGTTTTTT.

The genes are TRBV5-5 and TRBJ1-2; D not resolved. V shed 0 bases and J shed 6 bases, with 15 bases lying between them. The CDR3 contains 15 residues. CDR1 and CDR2 from the germline V gene are SGHKS and YYEKEE (reference sequence). DNA of the CDR3: TGTGCCAGCAGCTTGGCCGGTCTGGGCCCGAATGGCTACACCTTC. Amino acid sequence: CASSLAGLGPNGYTF. Complete variable domain (other parts from reference TRBV5-5 and TRBJ1-2): DAGVTQSPTHLIKTRGQQVTLRCSPISGHKSVSWYQQVLGQGPQFIFQYYEKEERGRGNFPDRFSARQFPNYSSELNVNALLLGDSALYLCASSLAGLGPNGYTFGSGTRLTVV.

The chain links TRBV15 to TRBJ2-6, with 8 bases matching TRBD1. The germline V gene encodes CDR1 LNHNV and CDR2 YYDKDF (reference sequence). J lost 0 bases, V lost 0 bases, and 7 bases had no gene match. The CDR3 consists of 19 residues. The CDR3 loop is CATSRDHPGGLSGANVLTF. The CDR3 coding sequence is TGTGCCACCAGCAGAGATCACCCAGGGGGCCTCTCTGGGGCCAACGTCCTGACTTTC.

The J gene is TRBJ2-7, the V gene TRBV5-4; D gene unclear. Germline V gives CDR1 SGHNT, CDR2 YYREEE (reference sequence). The germline V and J ends were trimmed by 2 bases and 3 bases, with 12 bases remaining between them. This CDR3 comprises 14 residues. The CDR3 DNA follows: TGTGCCAGCAGCTTAGGAGACGATCGCTACGAGCAGTACTTC. It codes for CASSLGDDRYEQYF.

The chain recombines TRBV30 with TRBJ1-1, with a possible D match to TRBD1 (6 bases). In germline, CDR1 is GTSNPN, CDR2 SVGIG (reference sequence). V was trimmed by 1 base and J by 0 bases, leaving 9 bases between them. The length of the CDR3 is 14 residues. CDR3 DNA sequence: TGTGCCTGGAGTGAAGGGGGGATGAACACTGAAGCTTTCTTT. Translation: CAWSEGGMNTEAFF.

The gene calls are TRBV5-5 and TRBJ1-1; tentatively, D is TRBD1 (6 bases). Germline loops: CDR1 SGHKS, CDR2 YYEKEE (reference sequence). V was shortened by 4 bases and J by 1 base, with 11 bases between the two germline ends. This CDR3 contains 14 residues. CDR3 bases: TGTGCCAGCAGCCTGCGGACAGAGAACACTGAAGCTTTCTTT. Translating gives CASSLRTENTEAFF.

CDR3 protein: CAISERGAGGTLYNEQFF. The CDR3 DNA sequence: TGTGCCATCAGTGAGAGGGGAGCGGGGGGCACCCTTTACAATGAGCAGTTCTTC. The chain uses TRBV10-3 and TRBJ2-1; 9 bases line up with TRBD2. CDR1 is ENHRY and CDR2 is SYGVKD in the germline V gene. The V gene end was trimmed by 2 bases and the J gene end by 4 bases; junction bases not matched to a gene: 12. There are 18 residues in the CDR3.

The V and J genes are TRBV4-3 and TRBJ2-3; 9 bases agree with TRBD2. The CDR3 has 17 residues. CDR1 and CDR2 (germline): LGHNA, YSLEER. The V gene end was trimmed by 0 bases and the J gene end by 8 bases; junction bases not matched to a gene: 12. The CDR3 region is CASSQEVRGGGDFTQYF. CDR3 sequence (DNA): TGCGCCAGCAGCCAAGAAGTGCGGGGGGGCGGGGATTTTACGCAGTATTTT.

This clone occurred a few times. This rearrangement joins TRBV10-3 to TRBJ1-1; no clear D. The CDR3 is 12 amino acids. The V and J ends lost 0 bases and 8 bases respectively, with 7 bases between them. Per the germline V gene, CDR1 is ENHRY and CDR2 is SYGVKD. The CDR3 loop reads CAISESYSEAFF. The CDR3 DNA sequence: TGTGCCATCAGTGAGTCGTACAGCGAAGCTTTCTTT.

The rearrangement uses TRBV7-9 and TRBJ2-7, with 7 bases identical to TRBD1. Unmatched junction bases numbered 13, after V lost 11 bases and J lost 6 bases. This CDR3 region has 13 residues. Germline V gene data show CDR1 as SEHNR and CDR2 as FQNEAQ (reference sequence). The CDR3 loop is CAAGGTDRGEQYF. In DNA form, the CDR3 reads TGTGCCGCAGGTGGGACAGATAGAGGCGAGCAGTACTTC.

The rearrangement uses TRBV30 and TRBJ1-2; TRBD1 agrees at 7 bases. CDR1 and CDR2 (germline): GTSNPN, SVGIG (reference sequence). J gave up 4 bases and V 0 bases, and 5 bases lay outside the gene matches. CDR3 length: 14 amino acids. The CDR3 DNA reads as TGTGCCTGGAGTGTCCAGGGGGATGGCTATGGCTACACCTTC. Translation: CAWSVQGDGYGYTF. Variable domain in full (rest from reference TRBV30 and TRBJ1-2): SQTIHQWPATLVQPVGSPLSLECTVEGTSNPNLYWYRQAAGRGLQLLFYSVGIGQISSEVPQNLSASRPQDRQFILSSKKLLLSDSGFYLCAWSVQGDGYGYTFGSGTRLTVV.

The gene calls are TRBV7-9 and TRBJ2-5; D is uncertain. This CDR3 comprises 14 residues. Germline loops: CDR1 SEHNR, CDR2 FQNEAQ (reference sequence). V lost 5 bases, J lost 3 bases, and 13 bases lay in between. CDR3 sequence: CASSNANQEETQYF. As DNA, the CDR3 is TGTGCCAGCAGCAATGCCAATCAGGAAGAGACCCAGTACTTC.

This clone was seen a single time. The chain is built from TRBV11-2 and TRBJ1-2, with TRBD1 identical over 8 bases. This CDR3 has 13 residues. Germline-derived CDR1 and CDR2 are SGHAT and FQNNGV. V was clipped by 5 bases and J by 8 bases; unmatched bases: 7. CDR3: CASSPTGDWGYTF. The CDR3, as DNA: TGTGCCAGCAGCCCGACAGGGGATTGGGGCTACACCTTC.

V is TRBV28 and J is TRBJ1-2; D gene ambiguous. The CDR3 has 13 residues. Germline-derived CDR1 and CDR2 are MDHEN and SYDVKM. The V gene lost 2 bases and the J gene lost 4 bases, with 8 bases spanning the gap. CDR3 loop: CASSLEPLYGYTF. The CDR3 DNA sequence: TGTGCCAGCAGTTTAGAACCTCTCTATGGCTACACCTTC.

This clone appeared a few times. The chain uses TRBV30 and TRBJ2-5; 9 nucleotides line up with TRBD1. After removal of 5 bases from V and 1 base from J, the junction contained 5 bases not matched to a gene. This CDR3 has 14 amino acids. CDR1 GTSNPN and CDR2 SVGIG come from the germline V gene (reference sequence). In DNA, the CDR3 is TGTGCCTGGGGGGACAGGGTTGGCCAAGAGACCCAGTACTTC. Translated: CAWGDRVGQETQYF. Complete variable domain (other parts from reference TRBV30 and TRBJ2-5): SQTIHQWPATLVQPVGSPLSLECTVEGTSNPNLYWYRQAAGRGLQLLFYSVGIGQISSEVPQNLSASRPQDRQFILSSKKLLLSDSGFYLCAWGDRVGQETQYFGPGTRLLVL.

A single count supports this clone. This chain joins TRBV7-2 and TRBJ1-2, with 8 nucleotides matching TRBD1. The CDR3 is 14 amino acids. In germline, CDR1 is SGHTA, CDR2 FQGNSA. V lost 5 bases and J lost 7; bases outside the gene matches: 9. CDR3 sequence reads: CASSQRSGGGGYTF. CDR3 nucleotide sequence: TGTGCCAGCAGCCAACGTTCAGGGGGCGGTGGCTACACCTTC.